This T cell receptor beta chain was retrieved from a study of post-analysis software for immune sequencing data. Study-level information: The courses of disease that were included comprised relapsing-remitting, secondary progressive and progressive-relapsing multiple sclerosis.

Prepared TCR beta cDNA libraries contained unique molecular identifiers. T cells numbering roughly 0.85 to 11 million yielded around 500,000 cDNA molecules. Each CDR3 protein gets one entry after TCRdb re-called the PCR reads with MiXCR. The table shows about 570,000 distinct CDR3 sequences, with 34% occurring only once. In the case of this clonotype: No antigen is known for it.

The CDR3 covers 14 residues. V lost 4 bases and J lost 7; bases outside the gene matches: 3. The germline V gene encodes CDR1 MNHNS and CDR2 SASEGT. General observations from the study: Samples made in the same batch grouped tightly together by F measure. Elevated frequency relative to controls characterized four or five TRBV segments in patients, TRBV5-6, TRBV5-1 and TRBV20-1 among them. Those with multiple sclerosis, the patient group, showed significantly lower normalized Chao1 diversity than controls.

The clonotype originates from a girl under 18 with multiple sclerosis. The chain joins TRBV6-1 to TRBJ2-2; 10 nucleotides agree with TRBD2. The sequencing sample was made of blood. Here the CDR3 reads CASSASGGIGELFF. CDR3 in DNA: TGTGCCAGCAGTGCTAGCGGGGGAATCGGGGAGCTGTTTTTT.